A single sample is the source of the 21 T cell receptor beta chains below, sequenced in a study of beta chain features in type 1 diabetes. The sequenced template was cDNA made from the entire isolated RNA. Profiled with immunoSEQ multiplex PCR; TCRdb holds only in-frame clones, not every one. The repertoire consists of about 150,000 clones, with about 8.1% occurring once and the leading ten covering around 0.65%. Sequenced: central memory CD4+ T cells from blood. These receptors all come from a man aged 18-30 years in good health.

This clone was recorded many times. The chain is built from TRBV28 and TRBJ2-7, with D tentatively TRBD2 (7 bases). Germline CDR1 MDHEN, CDR2 SYDVKM. Between the trimmed V and J ends, which lost 2 bases and 6 bases, there was a span of 17 bases. This CDR3 has 15 residues. The CDR3 nucleotides are TGTGCCAGCAGTTTAGCTAGGGGGGGGTCGGGCGAGCAGTACTTC. This sequence encodes CASSLARGGSGEQYF.

In this sample, this clone turned up a few times. A junction end diverges from the germline sequence, so it may reflect a read error. The rearrangement uses TRBV5-4 and TRBJ2-3, with 9 bases aligning to TRBD2. From germline, CDR1 is SGHNT and CDR2 YYREEE (reference sequence). This CDR3 is 16 amino acids long. For the CDR3, the DNA is TGCGCCAGCAGCCAAATGACTAGCGGTGGCACAGATACGCAGTATTTT. It translates to CASSQMTSGGTDTQYF.

This clone turned up a few times. The chain joins TRBV7-8 to TRBJ1-1; TRBD1 matches at 7 bases. V lost 5 bases and J lost 1; bases outside the gene matches: 4. Looked up from germline, CDR1 is SGHVS and CDR2 is FQNEAQ. The CDR3 consists of 14 residues. The DNA of the CDR3 is TGTGCCAGCAGCGCCCGACAGGGGAACACTGAAGCTTTCTTT. Translated: CASSARQGNTEAFF.

The chain employs TRBV5-4 and TRBJ2-1; TRBD1 matches at 10 bases. V trimming: 0 bases; J trimming: 7 bases; junction bases outside the gene matches: 4. CDR1 is SGHNT and CDR2 is YYREEE in the germline V gene (reference sequence). The CDR3 is 15 residues long. The DNA of the CDR3 is TGTGCCAGCAGCTTGGGAGGGACAGGGGAAAATGAGCAGTTCTTC. Translating it yields CASSLGGTGENEQFF.

The rearrangement uses TRBV18 and TRBJ2-3, with no clear D. Germline CDR1 and CDR2: KGHSH and LQKENI. V lost 6 bases and J lost 2, with 9 bases in between. CDR3 size: 13 residues. CDR3 nucleotide sequence: TGTGCCAGCTCTCTCATCTACACAGATACGCAGTATTTT. Its protein is CASSLIYTDTQYF.

This clone was observed a handful of times. The chain carries TRBV5-4 and TRBJ1-1; 7 positions match TRBD1. Trimming at V came to 0 bases and at J to 1 base, leaving 6 bases not matched to a gene. Germline loops: CDR1 SGHNT, CDR2 YYREEE (reference sequence). This CDR3 comprises 16 residues. The CDR3, as DNA: TGTGCCAGCAGCTTGGGGACAGGCCTAAGGAACACTGAAGCTTTCTTT. It encodes CASSLGTGLRNTEAFF. Drawing the rest from reference TRBV5-4 and TRBJ1-1, the complete variable domain is ETGVTQSPTHLIKTRGQQVTLRCSSQSGHNTVSWYQQALGQGPQFIFQYYREEENGRGNFPPRFSGLQFPNYSSELNVNALELDDSALYLCASSLGTGLRNTEAFFGQGTRLTVV.

V usage is TRBV7-2 and J usage is TRBJ2-1, with TRBD2 matching over 12 bases. CDR1 and CDR2 (germline): SGHTA, FQGNSA. The V gene end was trimmed by 5 bases and the J gene end by 6 bases; junction bases not matched to a gene: 5. This CDR3 contains 15 residues. CDR3 sequence reads: CASSTWTSGINEQFF. The CDR3 DNA follows: TGTGCCAGCAGCACGTGGACTAGCGGGATCAATGAGCAGTTCTTC.

The chain employs TRBV19 and TRBJ2-7; the D gene is possibly TRBD2 (5 bases). The ends were cut back, 1 base at V and 1 base at J, with 8 bases in the middle. Germline V CDR1 and CDR2: LNHDA, SQIVND (reference sequence). The CDR3 length is 14 residues. The CDR3 loop reads CASSIGWESYEQYF. The CDR3 coding sequence is TGTGCCAGTAGTATAGGGTGGGAGTCCTACGAGCAGTACTTC.

The chain recombines TRBV19 with TRBJ2-1; D is perhaps TRBD2 (5 bases). The germline CDR1 and CDR2 sequences are LNHDA and SQIVND (reference sequence). V lost 3 bases and J lost 5, with 8 bases in between. This CDR3 region has 13 residues. CDR3 region: CASSIVGNNEQFF. The CDR3, as DNA: TGTGCCAGTAGTATTGTCGGGAACAATGAGCAGTTCTTC.

The chain links TRBV2 to TRBJ1-3; D uncertain. Germline CDR1 is SNHLY and CDR2 is FYNNEI. This CDR3 has 13 residues. The germline V and J ends were trimmed by 7 bases and 0 bases, with 7 bases remaining between them. The DNA for the CDR3 is TGTGCCAGCACAGGCCTCTCTGGAAACACCATATATTTT. It specifies CASTGLSGNTIYF.

This clone was found a few times. The CDR3 loop reads CASSSAGTGHYGYTF. As DNA, the CDR3 is TGTGCCAGCAGCTCAGCCGGGACAGGGCACTATGGCTACACCTTC. This chain uses TRBV7-9 with TRBJ1-2, with 9 bases fitting TRBD1. Germline V gives CDR1 SEHNR, CDR2 FQNEAQ (reference sequence). Trimming cost V 4 bases and J 3 bases; bases outside gene matches: 6. The CDR3 runs to 15 residues.

Ten or more counts support this clone. V is TRBV29-1 and J is TRBJ2-7, with a tentative D call TRBD1 (6 bases). V lost 3 bases and J lost 5, with 14 bases in between. The CDR3 length is 13 residues. The germline V gene encodes CDR1 SQVTM and CDR2 ANQGSEA. The CDR3 loop is CSVDMPGVNEQYF. Written as DNA, the CDR3 is TGCAGCGTTGACATGCCAGGGGTCAACGAGCAGTACTTC.

J is TRBJ2-5 and V is TRBV4-2; 14 bases match TRBD2. Trimming removed 0 bases from V and 5 bases from J; junction bases left unmatched: 17. Per the germline V gene, CDR1 is LGHNA and CDR2 is YNFKEQ. This CDR3 is built from 21 residues. The DNA of the CDR3 is TGTGCCAGCAGCCAAGAGTCAGGGACTAGCGGGAGATCGGTGGAAACGGAGACCCAGTACTTC. Amino acid sequence: CASSQESGTSGRSVETETQYF.

This clone has more than one count but fewer than ten. The J gene is TRBJ1-5, the V gene TRBV7-2; no definite D call. Germline CDR1 is SGHTA and CDR2 is FQGNSA. CDR3 length: 15 residues. Trimming left V 0 bases short and J 0 bases short, with 6 bases between. The CDR3 spells CASSLALVSNQPQHF. CDR3 coding DNA: TGTGCCAGCAGCTTAGCGCTAGTTAGCAATCAGCCCCAGCATTTT. Full variable domain (missing parts from reference TRBV7-2 and TRBJ1-5): GAGVSQSPSNKVTEKGKDVELRCDPISGHTALYWYRQSLGQGLEFLIYFQGNSAPDKSGLPSDRFSAERTGGSVSTLTIQRTQQEDSAVYLCASSLALVSNQPQHFGDGTRLSIL.

The chain couples TRBV9 to TRBJ1-1, with no clear D. Per the germline V gene, CDR1 is SGDLS and CDR2 is YYNGEE. The V end lost 0 bases, the J end lost 1 base, and 7 bases lay between the germline ends. The CDR3 extends over 14 amino acids. This chain's CDR3 is CASSVDHGNTEAFF. In DNA form, the CDR3 reads TGTGCCAGCAGCGTAGATCACGGGAACACTGAAGCTTTCTTT. Supplemented by reference TRBV9 and TRBJ1-1, the full variable domain reads DSGVTQTPKHLITATGQRVTLRCSPRSGDLSVYWYQQSLDQGLQFLIQYYNGEERAKGNILERFSAQQFPDLHSELNLSSLELGDSALYFCASSVDHGNTEAFFGQGTRLTVV.

CDR3 DNA sequence: TGTGCCAGCAGCTTGGGTACGGGCTATGGCTACACCTTC. This sequence encodes CASSLGTGYGYTF. The V gene is TRBV5-6, the J gene TRBJ1-2; no clear D gene. V lost 0 bases and J 4 bases, leaving 7 bases between the germline ends. The CDR3 consists of 13 residues. Germline CDR1 reads SGHDT; CDR2 reads YYEEEE.

This clone has a count of ten or more. This chain connects TRBV30 to TRBJ1-6; no clear D. CDR3 length equals 12 residues. CDR1 GTSNPN and CDR2 SVGIG come from the germline V gene (reference sequence). Trimming took off 6 bases at V and 6 bases at J, with 9 bases between the two ends. The CDR3 DNA is TGTGCCTGCGCAGTATCTAATTCACCCCTCCACTTT. Its translation: CACAVSNSPLHF.

This clone was counted only a few times. V and J are TRBV7-8 and TRBJ2-1; D is unclear. Trimming cost V 0 bases and J 7 bases, with 4 bases left between them. This CDR3 spans 12 amino acids. Germline CDR1 reads SGHVS; CDR2 reads FQNEAQ. CDR3 bases: TGTGCCAGCAGCTTAGCCAGAAATGAGCAGTTCTTC. Its translation is CASSLARNEQFF.

Only a few counts were recorded for this clone. The chain combines TRBV7-2 with TRBJ2-7, with 9 bases matching TRBD1. Germline CDR1 reads SGHTA; CDR2 reads FQGNSA. The CDR3 totals 16 residues. Trimming at V came to 5 bases and at J to 7 bases, leaving 15 bases not matched to a gene. The DNA for the CDR3 is TGTGCCAGCAGCCAACGACAGGGGGGCTCAACGGGGGAGCAGTACTTC. This translates into CASSQRQGGSTGEQYF.

Here the CDR3 reads CAWGTRGARKTEAFF. As DNA, the CDR3 is TGTGCCTGGGGGACTAGGGGGGCACGGAAAACTGAAGCTTTCTTT. This chain connects TRBV30 to TRBJ1-1; possibly TRBD1 for D (6 bases). Looked up from germline, CDR1 is GTSNPN and CDR2 is SVGIG (reference sequence). V was clipped by 5 bases and J by 5 bases, with 21 bases between them. This CDR3 spans 15 amino acids.

This clone was counted a few times. The chain uses TRBV7-2 and TRBJ2-7, with 12 positions matching TRBD1. This CDR3 comprises 13 residues. Germline CDR1 SGHTA, CDR2 FQGNSA. Trimming at V came to 5 bases and at J to 7 bases, leaving 3 bases not matched to a gene. CDR3 amino acids: CASSGTGGDEQYF. CDR3 coding DNA: TGTGCCAGCAGCGGGACAGGGGGCGATGAGCAGTACTTC.